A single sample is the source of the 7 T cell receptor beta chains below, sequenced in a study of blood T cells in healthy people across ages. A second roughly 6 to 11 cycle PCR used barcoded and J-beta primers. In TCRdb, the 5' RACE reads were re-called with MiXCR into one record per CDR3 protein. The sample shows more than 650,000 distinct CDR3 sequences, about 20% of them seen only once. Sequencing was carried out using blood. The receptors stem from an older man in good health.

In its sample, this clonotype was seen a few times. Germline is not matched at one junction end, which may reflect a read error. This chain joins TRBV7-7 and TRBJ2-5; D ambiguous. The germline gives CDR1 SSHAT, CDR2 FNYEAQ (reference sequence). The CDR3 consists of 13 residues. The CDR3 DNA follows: TGTGCCAGCAGCCCGGATTGGGGAAAGCCGGAGTTCTTC. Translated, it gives CASSPDWGKPEFF. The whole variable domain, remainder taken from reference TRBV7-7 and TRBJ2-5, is GAGVSQSPRYKVTKRGQDVTLRCDPISSHATLYWYQQALGQGPEFLTYFNYEAQPDKSGLPSDRFSAERPEGSISTLTIQRTEQRDSAMYRCASSPDWGKPEFFGPGTRLLVL.

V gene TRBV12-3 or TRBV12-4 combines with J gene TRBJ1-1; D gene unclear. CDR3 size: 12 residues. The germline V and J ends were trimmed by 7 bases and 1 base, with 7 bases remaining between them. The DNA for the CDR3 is TGTGCCAGCAAGGAGCCGAACACTGAAGCTTTCTTT. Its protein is CASKEPNTEAFF.

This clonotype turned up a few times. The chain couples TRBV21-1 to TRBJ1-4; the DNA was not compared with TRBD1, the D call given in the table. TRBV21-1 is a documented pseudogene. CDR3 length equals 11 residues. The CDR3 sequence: CARGGWRYLFF. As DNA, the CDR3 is TGTGCCCGCGGGGGTTGGAGGTACCTGTTTTTT.

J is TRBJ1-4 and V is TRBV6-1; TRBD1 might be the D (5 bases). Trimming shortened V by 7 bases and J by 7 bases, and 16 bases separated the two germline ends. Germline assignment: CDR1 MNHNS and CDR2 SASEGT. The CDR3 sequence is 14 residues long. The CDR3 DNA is TGTGCCAGCACCTTCGGGGGAGGCGGTGAAAAACTGTTTTTT. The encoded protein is CASTFGGGGEKLFF.

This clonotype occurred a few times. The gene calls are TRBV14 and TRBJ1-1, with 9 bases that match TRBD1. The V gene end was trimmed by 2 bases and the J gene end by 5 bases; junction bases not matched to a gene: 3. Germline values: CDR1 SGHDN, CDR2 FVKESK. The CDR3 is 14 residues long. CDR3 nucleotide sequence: TGTGCCAGCAGCCAACACAGGGGGCGAACTGAAGCTTTCTTT. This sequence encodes CASSQHRGRTEAFF.

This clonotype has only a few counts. CDR3 nucleotides: TGCAGTGCCGAAGAGAGGAGCTCAGAGACCCAGTACTTC. It specifies CSAEERSSETQYF. The rearrangement joins TRBV20-1 to TRBJ2-5; D remains unclear. Trimming shortened V by 6 bases and J by 4 bases, and 15 bases separated the two germline ends. The CDR3 is 13 amino acids. The germline CDR1 and CDR2 sequences are DFQATT and SNEGSKA (reference sequence).

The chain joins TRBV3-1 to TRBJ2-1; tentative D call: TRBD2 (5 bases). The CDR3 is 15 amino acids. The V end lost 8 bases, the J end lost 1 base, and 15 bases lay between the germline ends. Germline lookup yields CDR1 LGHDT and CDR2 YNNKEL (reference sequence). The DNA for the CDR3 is TGTGCCAGCTGCCCGGGCGGGCGATCCTACAATGAGCAGTTCTTC. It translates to CASCPGGRSYNEQFF.